The text below deals with one TCR beta chain. This specimen belongs to a study of blood T cell repertoires in COVID-19. About the research overall: From the United States, Italy and Spain came samples of acute and convalescent COVID-19. PBMCs, B-cell-depleted T cells, or T cells provided the cDNA or gDNA that made up the material.

Per the original methods: The assay estimated nucleated cells by amplifying reference gene primers. The data were produced by immunoSEQ multiplex PCR, yet TCRdb's version contains in-frame clones alone and is incomplete. D and trimming come from the DNA, and the V and J calls and clone size come from that table. The sample yields roughly 230,000 clones, roughly nine tenths seen once. The sample taken for sequencing was PBMCs or T cells enriched from blood (not recorded which). This clonotype was sampled from a woman between 25 and 40 years old with acute COVID-19.

The CDR3, as DNA: TGCGCCAGCAGCTTGAGTACAGGCGACACCGGGGAGCTGTTTTTT. Its protein product is CASSLSTGDTGELFF. The V call is TRBV5-1, the J call TRBJ2-2, with D possibly TRBD1 on 5 matching bases. Trimming took 1 base from V and 3 from J, leaving 10 bases between them. The germline V gene encodes CDR1 SGHRS and CDR2 YFSETQ. This CDR3 comprises 15 residues.